Shown below are 9 T cell receptor beta chains from a single sample sequenced in a study of PD-1 blockade in classical Hodgkin lymphoma. Following autologous stem cell transplantation, relapse occurred in every patient, and exposure to brentuximab vedotin varied. Generated by immunoSEQ multiplex PCR, the TCRdb table keeps only in-frame clones and is missing some. The data show about 13,000 clones, with 80% to 95% seen just once and approximately 22% held by the top ten. This specimen was peripheral blood mononuclear cells (PBMCs), taken at baseline. All receptors come from a human donor with classical Hodgkin lymphoma.

The V gene is TRBV29-1, the J gene TRBJ2-2; 10 bases line up with TRBD1. The length of the CDR3 is 15 residues. V gave up 3 bases and J gave up 5 bases; unmatched junction bases: 6. Germline values: CDR1 SQVTM, CDR2 ANQGSEA. The CDR3 region is CSVELGQGLTGELFF. The CDR3 coding sequence is TGCAGCGTTGAGCTGGGACAGGGGTTAACCGGGGAGCTGTTTTTT.

The rearrangement uses TRBV10-3 and TRBJ1-3, with 8 positions matching TRBD1. In germline, CDR1 is ENHRY, CDR2 SYGVKD. CDR3 length equals 14 residues. The V gene end was trimmed by 6 bases and the J gene end by 0 bases; junction bases not matched to a gene: 1. CDR3 in amino acids: CAIRTGDSGNTIYF. The CDR3 DNA reads TGTGCCATCAGGACAGGGGACTCTGGAAACACCATATATTTT.

V gene TRBV9 combines with J gene TRBJ2-5, with D perhaps TRBD1 or TRBD2 (7 bases each). Germline CDR1 SGDLS, CDR2 YYNGEE. Trimming removed 1 base from V and 5 bases from J, with 12 bases in between. The CDR3 runs to 14 residues. CDR3 DNA sequence: TGTGCCAGCAGCGTATCAGGGGGGGTTGAGACCCAGTACTTC. It specifies CASSVSGGVETQYF.

CDR3 nucleotide sequence: TGTGCCACCAGCAGAGATCCCGGGTCTGGGGCCAACGTCCTGACTTTC. Its protein is CATSRDPGSGANVLTF. The chain uses TRBV15 and TRBJ2-6, with D uncertain. This CDR3 is built from 16 residues. V lost 0 bases and J 1 base, leaving 7 bases between the germline ends. CDR1 LNHNV and CDR2 YYDKDF come from the germline V gene (reference sequence).

This chain links TRBV6-4 with TRBJ2-3, with 12 bases matching TRBD2. Germline V gene data show CDR1 as MRHNA and CDR2 as SNTAGT. The CDR3 extends over 15 amino acids. Germline trimming cut 5 bases from V and 0 bases from J; bases unmatched to any gene: 0. CDR3 protein: CASSTSGGSTDTQYF. In DNA, the CDR3 is TGTGCCAGCAGTACTAGCGGGGGGAGCACAGATACGCAGTATTTT.

The gene calls are TRBV7-6 and TRBJ1-1, with D uncertain. This CDR3 is 16 amino acids long. CDR1 SGHVS and CDR2 FNYEAQ come from the germline V gene. V was clipped by 2 bases and J by 0 bases, with 13 bases between them. The CDR3 DNA is TGTGCCAGCAGCTTAACTGTGGGGTTCATGAACACTGAAGCTTTCTTT. It encodes CASSLTVGFMNTEAFF.

J is TRBJ1-2 and V is TRBV6-5; TRBD1 agrees at 8 bases. V lost 5 bases and J lost 6; bases outside the gene matches: 5. The CDR3 loop spans 13 amino acids. CDR1 is MNHEY and CDR2 is SVGAGI in the germline V gene. CDR3 residues: CASSEDRVHGYTF. The DNA for the CDR3 is TGTGCCAGCAGTGAGGACAGGGTGCATGGCTACACCTTC.

The genes are TRBV30 and TRBJ1-2; 9 positions agree with TRBD1. Per the germline V gene, CDR1 is GTSNPN and CDR2 is SVGIG (reference sequence). V trimming: 2 bases; J trimming: 4 bases; junction bases outside the gene matches: 5. The CDR3 is 14 amino acids. The CDR3 sequence: CAWSLEDRGYGYTF. In DNA form, the CDR3 reads TGTGCCTGGAGTCTCGAGGACAGGGGCTATGGCTACACCTTC. Full variable domain (missing parts from reference TRBV30 and TRBJ1-2): SQTIHQWPATLVQPVGSPLSLECTVEGTSNPNLYWYRQAAGRGLQLLFYSVGIGQISSEVPQNLSASRPQDRQFILSSKKLLLSDSGFYLCAWSLEDRGYGYTFGSGTRLTVV.

The rearrangement links TRBV27 to TRBJ2-7; the match to TRBD2 covers 12 bases. The CDR3 length is 17 residues. Germline lookup yields CDR1 MNHEY and CDR2 SMNVEV (reference sequence). V was clipped by 0 bases and J by 4 bases; unmatched bases: 7. In nucleotides, the CDR3 is TGTGCCAGCAGTTTATCGAGCCCACTAGCGGGAGGTTACGAGCAGTACTTC. Protein sequence: CASSLSSPLAGGYEQYF.